The 16 T cell receptor beta chains below all came from one sample that was sequenced in a study of blood T cell repertoires in COVID-19. Produced via immunoSEQ multiplex PCR; TCRdb's table is partial and in-frame only. The profile shows roughly 190,000 clones, about 85% of them singletons. Material for sequencing was peripheral blood. The receptors originated from a man in his thirties or forties with acute or convalescent COVID-19.

This clone was counted a single time. This chain joins TRBV7-3 and TRBJ2-1; a weak D match, TRBD2 (6 bases). The CDR3 loop spans 18 amino acids. Per germline, CDR1 SGHTA and CDR2 FQGTGA. Trimming took 4 bases from V and 0 from J, leaving 19 bases between them. As DNA, the CDR3 is TGTGCCAGCAGCTCGGGCGGGATACGGGGGAGCTCCTACAATGAGCAGTTCTTC. As protein: CASSSGGIRGSSYNEQFF.

This sequence joins TRBV5-4 and TRBJ2-7, with 8 bases that match TRBD2. This CDR3 has 14 amino acids. From germline, CDR1 is SGHNT and CDR2 YYREEE (reference sequence). V trimming: 2 bases; J trimming: 4 bases; junction bases outside the gene matches: 5. The CDR3 is CASSLSAGGYEQYF. The CDR3, as DNA: TGTGCCAGCAGCTTATCTGCGGGAGGTTACGAGCAGTACTTC.

The genes are TRBV5-4 and TRBJ1-1, with 9 bases that match TRBD1. The length of the CDR3 is 15 residues. Germline loops: CDR1 SGHNT, CDR2 YYREEE (reference sequence). V shed 3 bases and J 6 bases; nucleotides not matched to a gene: 9. CDR3 region: CASSSVDRGRSEAFF. The CDR3, as DNA: TGTGCCAGCAGCTCGGTAGACAGGGGGAGGTCTGAAGCTTTCTTT.

The V and J genes are TRBV19 and TRBJ2-7; tentative D call: TRBD2 (6 bases). The V end was cut by 9 bases, the J end by 2 bases, with 14 bases between. The CDR3 covers 13 residues. CDR1 is LNHDA, CDR2 SQIVND, per germline (reference sequence). CDR3 amino acids: CASSGLYTYEQYF. DNA for the CDR3: TGTGCCAGCTCAGGACTATATACCTACGAGCAGTACTTC.

V and J are TRBV28 and TRBJ1-3; the match to TRBD1 covers 10 bases. CDR3 length: 16 amino acids. Germline values: CDR1 MDHEN, CDR2 SYDVKM. The ends lost 6 bases at V and 4 bases at J; junction bases unmatched: 9. CDR3 region: CASRSGTGAGGNTIYF. The CDR3 nucleotides are TGTGCCAGCAGATCTGGGACAGGGGCAGGAGGAAACACCATATATTTT.

The chain combines TRBV4-1 with TRBJ1-1, with a possible D match to TRBD1 (5 bases). The V gene's germline CDR1 is MGHRA and CDR2 YSYEKL. V dropped 1 base and J dropped 11 bases, with 26 bases sitting between them. This CDR3 contains 17 residues. CDR3 sequence (DNA): TGCGCCAGCAGCCAAGGCGGGGCAGGGTTGGGTCATGAGGGCGCTTTCTTT. Translated: CASSQGGAGLGHEGAFF.

The rearrangement links TRBV5-6 to TRBJ2-7; D is perhaps TRBD2 (5 bases). Trimming took off 0 bases at V and 0 bases at J, with 7 bases between the two ends. The CDR3 runs 14 residues. The germline V gene encodes CDR1 SGHDT and CDR2 YYEEEE. CDR3 coding DNA: TGTGCCAGCAGCTTGGATGAGGGCTCCTACGAGCAGTACTTC. It codes for CASSLDEGSYEQYF.

This clone was counted ten times or more. The CDR3 nucleotides are TGCGCCAGCAGCCATCAGGGCGGGACCAATGAGCAGTTCTTC. This codes for CASSHQGGTNEQFF. This chain uses TRBV5-1 with TRBJ2-1; D is perhaps TRBD2 (6 bases). The ends were cut back, 4 bases at V and 6 bases at J, with 14 bases in the middle. Germline lookup yields CDR1 SGHRS and CDR2 YFSETQ. The CDR3 totals 14 residues.

The rearrangement links TRBV6-5 to TRBJ2-5, with D perhaps TRBD2 (6 bases). The CDR3 is 13 amino acids. V lost 10 bases and J lost 5, with 17 bases in between. Per the germline V gene, CDR1 is MNHEY and CDR2 is SVGAGI. The DNA of the CDR3 is TGTGCCATTCCCCCCCGGGACTTCGAGACCCAGTACTTC. The encoded protein is CAIPPRDFETQYF.

CDR3 protein: CASSNRGLVPPVATNEQFF. The CDR3 coding sequence is TGCGCCAGCAGTAACAGGGGGCTCGTACCCCCAGTAGCCACCAATGAGCAGTTCTTC. The rearrangement links TRBV23-1 to TRBJ2-1, with TRBD1 identical over 9 bases. TRBV23-1 is placed among ORFs of uncertain function. V lost 5 bases to trimming and J lost 6 bases; unmatched junction nucleotides: 20. CDR3 length: 19 residues.

V and J are TRBV10-3 and TRBJ1-5, with D hard to call. Germline CDR1 is ENHRY and CDR2 is SYGVKD. The CDR3 is 13 amino acids. The V end lost 1 base, the J end lost 4 bases, and 5 bases lay between the germline ends. The CDR3 is CAISEYENQPQHF. The CDR3, as DNA: TGTGCCATCAGTGAGTACGAGAATCAGCCCCAGCATTTT.

This chain joins TRBV2 and TRBJ1-1, with a weak D call TRBD1 (6 bases). The CDR3 has 21 residues. V was clipped by 4 bases and J by 0 bases, with 30 bases between them. From germline, CDR1 is SNHLY and CDR2 FYNNEI. Here the CDR3 reads CASSVPTIQHRARWMNTEAFF. In nucleotides, the CDR3 is TGTGCCAGCAGTGTCCCCACGATTCAACACAGGGCAAGATGGATGAACACTGAAGCTTTCTTT. The whole variable domain, filled in from reference TRBV2 and TRBJ1-1, reads EPEVTQTPSHQVTQMGQEVILRCVPISNHLYFYWYRQILGQKVEFLVSFYNNEISEKSEIFDDQFSVERPDGSNFTLKIRSTKLEDSAMYFCASSVPTIQHRARWMNTEAFFGQGTRLTVV.

The rearrangement uses TRBV28 and TRBJ2-6; tentatively, D is TRBD2 (5 bases). Per the germline V gene, CDR1 is MDHEN and CDR2 is SYDVKM. V was shortened by 5 bases and J by 4 bases, with 15 bases between the two germline ends. The CDR3 has 16 amino acids. DNA of the CDR3: TGTGCCAGCAGTGCCGCAGCGGAGGCCGGGGCCAACGTCCTGACTTTC. It encodes CASSAAAEAGANVLTF.

The V call is TRBV19, the J call TRBJ1-5, with D hard to call. The CDR3 runs 17 residues. Germline V gives CDR1 LNHDA, CDR2 SQIVND (reference sequence). V was cut by 5 bases and J by 0 bases, with 17 bases left in between. CDR3 DNA sequence: TGTGCCAGTAGTCCTCTTTTGTCACAGTATAGCAATCAGCCCCAGCATTTT. Translating gives CASSPLLSQYSNQPQHF.

This clone was detected only once. The J gene is TRBJ1-5, the V gene TRBV5-6, with D possibly matching TRBD1 (6 bases). Deletions cut 4 bases from V and 6 bases from J, with 17 bases between. This CDR3 has 15 residues. The germline CDR1 and CDR2 sequences are SGHDT and YYEEEE. The CDR3 is CASSKGQSNRQPQHF. In DNA form, the CDR3 reads TGTGCCAGCAGCAAGGGACAAAGCAACCGTCAGCCCCAGCATTTT.

This clone came up once. V and J are TRBV5-4 and TRBJ2-7, with a weak D call TRBD1 (5 bases). This CDR3 has 16 amino acids. The V gene's germline CDR1 is SGHNT and CDR2 YYREEE (reference sequence). V lost 1 base to trimming and J lost 7 bases, with 21 bases between them. CDR3: CASSLLGQGHNGEQYF. CDR3 nucleotides: TGTGCCAGCAGCTTGTTAGGTCAGGGCCACAATGGGGAGCAGTACTTC.